These 27 T cell receptor beta chains were sequenced from one sample in a study of T cell changes during pregnancy in multiple sclerosis. The data were produced by immunoSEQ multiplex PCR, yet TCRdb's version contains in-frame clones alone and is incomplete. The repertoire holds about 98,000 clones, with 90% to 95% as singletons. The material sequenced was peripheral blood, taken after pregnancy. These receptors all come from a female donor in good health, enrolled as a control in a pregnancy study.

This clone has only one observation. The chain has TRBV5-8 and TRBJ2-7, with TRBD1 as a possible D gene (5 bases). Trimming removed 2 bases from V and 6 bases from J, with 9 bases in between. CDR3 size: 12 residues. Germline CDR1 is SGHTS and CDR2 is YDEGEE. The CDR3 spells CASSLVRAEQYF. The CDR3 nucleotides read TGTGCCAGCAGCTTAGTCAGGGCCGAGCAGTACTTC.

The chain links TRBV7-3 to TRBJ2-1, with 12 bases aligning to TRBD2. CDR3 size: 15 residues. The ends lost 5 bases at V and 7 bases at J; junction bases unmatched: 6. Germline loops: CDR1 SGHTA, CDR2 FQGTGA. CDR3 DNA sequence: TGTGCCAGCAGCAGGACTAGCGGGGTTTTGAATGAGCAGTTCTTC. It encodes CASSRTSGVLNEQFF.

This chain connects TRBV28 to TRBJ1-5; the match to TRBD1 covers 7 bases. The V segment lost 7 bases and the J segment 2 bases; nucleotides outside the gene matches: 8. This CDR3 has 15 amino acids. Per the germline V gene, CDR1 is MDHEN and CDR2 is SYDVKM. CDR3 sequence: CASISRQGGNQPQHF. Written as DNA, the CDR3 is TGTGCCAGCATTTCAAGACAGGGTGGCAATCAGCCCCAGCATTTT.

The chain combines TRBV7-8 with TRBJ2-3; 7 bases align to TRBD2. CDR1 and CDR2 (germline): SGHVS, FQNEAQ. CDR3 length: 16 residues. V trimming: 1 base; J trimming: 0 bases; junction bases outside the gene matches: 4. The CDR3 bases are TGTGCCAGCAGCTTAGGGGAGGGGCCAAGCACAGATACGCAGTATTTT. It translates to CASSLGEGPSTDTQYF.

V gene TRBV18 combines with J gene TRBJ2-7; no firm D call. Germline assignment: CDR1 KGHSH and CDR2 LQKENI. The CDR3 length is 14 residues. The germline V and J ends were trimmed by 5 bases and 5 bases, with 16 bases remaining between them. In DNA form, the CDR3 reads TGTGCCAGCTCAGGCAATCCACCTTTGGACGAGCAGTACTTC. It is translated as CASSGNPPLDEQYF. Complete variable domain (other parts from reference TRBV18 and TRBJ2-7): NAGVMQNPRHLVRRRGQEARLRCSPMKGHSHVYWYRQLPEEGLKFMVYLQKENIIDESGMPKERFSAEFPKEGPSILRIQQVVRGDSAAYFCASSGNPPLDEQYFGPGTRLTVT.

CDR3 sequence reads: CASSPGTSGNTIYF. As DNA, the CDR3 is TGTGCCAGCTCACCCGGGACATCTGGAAACACCATATATTTT. The V gene is TRBV18, the J gene TRBJ1-3; TRBD1 might be the D (6 bases). The CDR3 consists of 14 residues. Germline V gene sequence: CDR1 KGHSH, CDR2 LQKENI. V lost 3 bases and J lost 1, with 7 bases in between.

V is TRBV21-1 and J is TRBJ2-1; the D call of TRBD2 is as the table states it, not checked on the DNA. TRBV21-1 counts as a pseudogene. The CDR3 spans 12 residues. In DNA form, the CDR3 reads TGTGCCAGCCTGGGCGGGGGGAAGGAGCAGTTCTTC. It yields the protein CASLGGGKEQFF.

The gene calls are TRBV15 and TRBJ2-7; tentative D call: TRBD1 (5 bases). Trimming pared 4 bases from V and 3 bases from J, leaving 16 bases between. The V gene's germline CDR1 is LNHNV and CDR2 YYDKDF (reference sequence). This CDR3 has 15 amino acids. The CDR3 DNA is TGTGCCACCAGCACCCAGGAAGGGGTCCTCTACGAGCAGTACTTC. This codes for CATSTQEGVLYEQYF.

The chain joins TRBV12-5 to TRBJ2-2; the D gene is possibly TRBD1 (5 bases). This CDR3 region has 18 residues. Germline loops: CDR1 LGHNT, CDR2 FRNRAP. Trimming took 6 bases from V and 4 from J, leaving 24 bases between them. The CDR3 nucleotides are TGTGCTAGTGGCTATACTACCCCTGGGCAGGGCGGCACCGGGGAGCTGTTTTTT. Translating it yields CASGYTTPGQGGTGELFF. The variable domain in full, with the rest retrieved from reference TRBV12-5 and TRBJ2-2, is DARVTQTPRHKVTEMGQEVTMRCQPILGHNTVFWYRQTMMQGLELLAYFRNRAPLDDSGMPKDRFSAEMPDATLATLKIQPSEPRDSAVYFCASGYTTPGQGGTGELFFGEGSRLTVL.

V and J are TRBV6-1 and TRBJ2-1; 8 bases match TRBD2. Germline V gene lookup returns CDR1 MNHNS and CDR2 SASEGT. The CDR3 contains 13 residues. The CDR3 is CTTGPSGYNEQFF. The CDR3, as DNA: TGTACAACAGGACCTAGCGGGTACAATGAGCAGTTCTTC.

The chain carries TRBV28 and TRBJ1-1, with D possibly TRBD1 on 6 matching bases. The CDR3 is 13 residues long. CDR1 and CDR2 (germline): MDHEN, SYDVKM. V lost 2 bases and J 4 bases, leaving 8 bases between the germline ends. The CDR3 nucleotides are TGTGCCAGCAGTTTAGGGGGCATCACTGAAGCTTTCTTT. Protein product: CASSLGGITEAFF. Supplemented by reference TRBV28 and TRBJ1-1, the full variable domain reads DVKVTQSSRYLVKRTGEKVFLECVQDMDHENMFWYRQDPGLGLRLIYFSYDVKMKEKGDIPEGYSVSREKKERFSLILESASTNQTSMYLCASSLGGITEAFFGQGTRLTVV.

V is TRBV7-3 and J is TRBJ2-1; D may be TRBD1 (5 bases). CDR1 and CDR2 from the germline V gene are SGHTA and FQGTGA. This CDR3 is built from 13 residues. V lost 3 bases and J lost 7, with 10 bases in between. The CDR3 loop is CASSFRGANEQFF. In nucleotides, the CDR3 is TGTGCCAGCAGCTTTAGGGGTGCTAATGAGCAGTTCTTC.

The CDR3 reads CASSSGLAGADTQYF. CDR3 coding DNA: TGTGCCAGCAGCTCTGGGTTAGCGGGAGCAGATACGCAGTATTTT. The gene calls are TRBV5-4 and TRBJ2-3; 9 bases match TRBD2. This CDR3 is built from 15 residues. From germline, CDR1 is SGHNT and CDR2 YYREEE (reference sequence). V lost 3 bases to trimming and J lost 4 bases; unmatched junction nucleotides: 6.

The chain has TRBV2 and TRBJ2-4; D is uncertain. From germline, CDR1 is SNHLY and CDR2 FYNNEI. Trimming removed 2 bases at V and 4 bases at J, with 15 bases between. This CDR3 spans 16 amino acids. In DNA, the CDR3 is TGTGCCAGCAGTGAATATACCCCCGGTGTGAAAAACATTCAGTACTTC. Protein: CASSEYTPGVKNIQYF.

This chain joins TRBV18 and TRBJ1-3; no definite D call. This CDR3 contains 13 residues. CDR1 is KGHSH and CDR2 is LQKENI in the germline V gene. V lost 2 bases and J lost 10, with 12 bases in between. The DNA of the CDR3 is TGTGCCAGCTCACCAGACTTACCCGGGACCATATATTTT. It yields the protein CASSPDLPGTIYF.

The rearrangement uses TRBV9 and TRBJ2-1, with D unclear. Between the trimmed V and J ends, which lost 3 bases and 5 bases, there was a span of 12 bases. The CDR3 contains 14 residues. Per germline, CDR1 SGDLS and CDR2 YYNGEE. CDR3 nucleotides: TGTGCCAGCAGCGGTCCTGCGGCGAACAATGAGCAGTTCTTC. It translates to CASSGPAANNEQFF.

V is TRBV7-6 and J is TRBJ2-5; 10 bases align to TRBD2. J lost 5 bases, V lost 1 base, and 10 bases had no gene match. Germline lookup yields CDR1 SGHVS and CDR2 FNYEAQ. The CDR3 extends over 17 amino acids. CDR3 DNA: TGTGCCAGCAGCTTAGTACTAGCGGGAACCCCCTGGGAGACCCAGTACTTC. Translation: CASSLVLAGTPWETQYF.

This chain joins TRBV5-4 and TRBJ1-2, with D possibly being TRBD1 (5 bases). Germline V lookup: CDR1 SGHNT, CDR2 YYREEE (reference sequence). Between the trimmed V and J ends, which lost 0 bases and 7 bases, there was a span of 7 bases. This CDR3 has 12 amino acids. This CDR3 reads CASSLGGIGYTF. CDR3 DNA: TGTGCCAGCAGCTTGGGGGGCATTGGCTACACCTTC.

CDR3 loop: CASGGSFNNEQFF. CDR3 sequence (DNA): TGTGCCAGCGGTGGTAGCTTCAACAATGAGCAGTTCTTC. This rearrangement joins TRBV6-1 to TRBJ2-1; no clear D gene. Looked up from germline, CDR1 is MNHNS and CDR2 is SASEGT. Trimming shortened V by 8 bases and J by 5 bases, and 13 bases separated the two germline ends. CDR3 length: 13 amino acids.

This clone was detected only once. The chain carries TRBV30 and TRBJ2-7; D is uncertain. The CDR3 is 11 amino acids. With 3 bases removed from V and 3 bases from J, the gap between germline ends came to 6 bases. Germline V gives CDR1 GTSNPN, CDR2 SVGIG (reference sequence). CDR3 coding DNA: TGTGCCTGGAGCCCGGGCTACGAGCAGTACTTC. Translating gives CAWSPGYEQYF.

The chain combines TRBV6-1 with TRBJ2-5, with 8 bases lining up with TRBD2. V lost 7 bases and J lost 1; bases outside the gene matches: 5. The CDR3 is 14 amino acids. Germline CDR1 and CDR2: MNHNS and SASEGT. The CDR3 loop is CASTTGGGQETQYF. Here the CDR3 DNA reads TGTGCCAGCACTACCGGGGGGGGCCAAGAGACCCAGTACTTC.

V usage is TRBV5-4 and J usage is TRBJ1-4; 10 bases map to TRBD1. The V gene end was trimmed by 4 bases and the J gene end by 8 bases; junction bases not matched to a gene: 8. The CDR3 runs to 15 residues. Germline V gives CDR1 SGHNT, CDR2 YYREEE (reference sequence). The CDR3 spells CASSTHGQGGEKLFF. The DNA for the CDR3 is TGTGCCAGCAGCACTCATGGACAGGGGGGGGAAAAACTGTTTTTT. Variable domain in full (rest from reference TRBV5-4 and TRBJ1-4): ETGVTQSPTHLIKTRGQQVTLRCSSQSGHNTVSWYQQALGQGPQFIFQYYREEENGRGNFPPRFSGLQFPNYSSELNVNALELDDSALYLCASSTHGQGGEKLFFGSGTQLSVL.

A note on this clone: An end of the junction does not agree with germline; a read error may underlie this. The chain uses TRBV5-1 and TRBJ2-3, with a weak D call TRBD1 (6 bases). The germline CDR1 and CDR2 sequences are SGHRS and YFSETQ. CDR3 length: 11 amino acids. The chain's CDR3 is CASGDRRVSDF. For the CDR3, the DNA is TGCGCCAGCGGTGACAGGCGAGTCTCGGATTTT. Filled out from reference TRBV5-1 and TRBJ2-3, the complete variable domain reads KAGVTQTPRYLIKTRGQQVTLSCSPISGHRSVSWYQQTPGQGLQFLFEYFSETQRNKGNFPGRFSGRQFSNSRSEMNVSTLELGDSALYLCASGDRRVSDFGPGTRLTVL.

The chain joins TRBV6-1 to TRBJ2-1, with 8 bases lining up with TRBD1. This CDR3 spans 14 amino acids. V was clipped by 3 bases and J by 7 bases; unmatched bases: 5. Germline CDR1 is MNHNS and CDR2 is SASEGT. The CDR3: CASSEGRGRNEQFF. CDR3 in DNA: TGTGCCAGCAGTGAGGGCAGGGGGCGGAATGAGCAGTTCTTC.

This rearrangement joins TRBV16 to TRBJ1-2; TRBD1 matches at 7 bases. CDR3 size: 14 residues. The V segment lost 2 bases and the J segment 3 bases; nucleotides outside the gene matches: 3. Germline-derived CDR1 and CDR2 are KGHSY and FQNENV. CDR3 sequence reads: CASSQGQADYGYTF. Here the CDR3 DNA reads TGTGCCAGCAGCCAAGGACAGGCGGACTATGGCTACACCTTC.

J is TRBJ2-2 and V is TRBV19; the D is unclear. Per the germline V gene, CDR1 is LNHDA and CDR2 is SQIVND (reference sequence). Trimming stripped 9 bases from V and 1 base from J, with 12 bases between. This CDR3 has 14 amino acids. CDR3 protein: CASQNGRNTGELFF. Here the CDR3 DNA reads TGTGCCAGCCAGAATGGCAGGAACACCGGGGAGCTGTTTTTT.

The V gene is TRBV29-1, the J gene TRBJ1-4; D remains unclear. Germline V lookup: CDR1 SQVTM, CDR2 ANQGSEA. The CDR3 sequence is 12 residues long. Trimming shortened V by 4 bases and J by 4 bases, and 7 bases separated the two germline ends. The DNA of the CDR3 is TGCAGCGTTGCCGTTTTTAATGAAAAACTGTTTTTT. This gives the protein CSVAVFNEKLFF.